Below are 23 T cell receptor beta chains sequenced from a single sample in a study of Tregs in tolerant kidney transplant recipients (dated by TCRdb to between 2018 and 2020). The time point tag for this specimen amounts to: blood sample drawn before combined kidney and bone marrow transplant. The method behind the library was the immunoSEQ multiplex PCR assay. TCRdb carries this immuneACCESS record with in-frame sequences only. Its versions omit some clonotypes, under half of them owing to an unresolved V gene in the studies checked, with the rest unexplained. The sample table shows about 72,000 clones, and roughly 92% are seen once. In total, the top ten clones hold approximately 9.9% of the sample. The sequencing here drew on CD8+ T cells from blood, taken before the transplant. These receptors all come from a human donor who received a combined kidney and bone marrow transplant.

The chain has TRBV11-2 and TRBJ1-1; D is undetermined. The CDR3 extends over 15 amino acids. V dropped 4 bases and J dropped 0 bases, with 12 bases sitting between them. Germline values: CDR1 SGHAT, CDR2 FQNNGV. Here the CDR3 DNA reads TGTGCCAGCAGCTCGATAGAGGAGATGAACACTGAAGCTTTCTTT. As protein: CASSSIEEMNTEAFF. The complete variable domain, with remaining parts taken from reference TRBV11-2 and TRBJ1-1, reads EAGVAQSPRYKIIEKRQSVAFWCNPISGHATLYWYQQILGQGPKLLIQFQNNGVVDDSQLPKDRFSAERLKGVDSTLKIQPAKLEDSAVYLCASSSIEEMNTEAFFGQGTRLTVV.

J is TRBJ2-3 and V is TRBV9; 8 nucleotides match TRBD2. The CDR3 totals 15 residues. J was trimmed by 3 bases and V by 6 bases; bases with no gene match: 9. The germline gives CDR1 SGDLS, CDR2 YYNGEE. CDR3 sequence reads: CASTFGGGPTDTQYF. The CDR3 DNA is TGTGCCAGCACCTTCGGGGGGGGGCCGACAGATACGCAGTATTTT.

This chain connects TRBV21-1 to TRBJ2-4; the DNA was not compared with TRBD2, the D call given in the table. TRBV21-1 constitutes a pseudogene. The CDR3 has 15 amino acids. CDR3 DNA: TGTGCCAGCAGCCGGAGAGACCTAGCCAAAAACATTCAGTACTTC. As protein: CASSRRDLAKNIQYF.

This chain connects TRBV6-4 to TRBJ2-7, with unresolved D. The CDR3 length is 11 residues. V lost 3 bases to trimming and J lost 12 bases, with 12 bases between them. CDR1 and CDR2 from the germline V gene are MRHNA and SNTAGT. The CDR3: CASSEGQILYF. CDR3 bases: TGTGCCAGCAGTGAGGGCCAGATTCTGTACTTC.

The chain has TRBV7-3 and TRBJ1-3; D is perhaps TRBD1 (5 bases). CDR3 length: 13 residues. V was cut by 7 bases and J by 8 bases, with 15 bases left in between. The germline gives CDR1 SGHTA, CDR2 FQGTGA. The CDR3 nucleotides read TGTGCCAGCAACCTCCGGGGAGGGGACACCATATATTTT. Encoded protein: CASNLRGGDTIYF.

The genes are TRBV11-2 and TRBJ2-7, with unresolved D. V gave up 1 base and J gave up 6 bases, with 4 bases separating them. Per the germline V gene, CDR1 is SGHAT and CDR2 is FQNNGV. This CDR3 is 11 amino acids long. CDR3 sequence (DNA): TGTGCCAGCAGCTTAGGTCTCGAGCAGTACTTC. It specifies CASSLGLEQYF.

Only one count was recorded for this clone. The chain has TRBV28 and TRBJ2-7, with a weak D call TRBD2 (5 bases). The CDR3 contains 13 residues. Germline values: CDR1 MDHEN, CDR2 SYDVKM. Trimming stripped 8 bases from V and 3 bases from J, with 14 bases between. CDR3 sequence (DNA): TGTGCCAGCGATATCGGGGTAGGCTACGAGCAGTACTTC. Translation: CASDIGVGYEQYF.

The rearrangement links TRBV30 to TRBJ2-7, with D perhaps TRBD2 (6 bases). The length of the CDR3 is 11 residues. In germline, CDR1 is GTSNPN, CDR2 SVGIG (reference sequence). The V end lost 5 bases, the J end lost 2 bases, and 7 bases lay between the germline ends. As DNA, the CDR3 is TGTGCCTGGCGGGAGACCTACGAGCAGTACTTC. Translation: CAWRETYEQYF.

This clone was observed once. V gene TRBV9 combines with J gene TRBJ2-1; maybe TRBD1 (6 bases). V shed 0 bases and J shed 10 bases, with 11 bases lying between them. CDR1 SGDLS and CDR2 YYNGEE come from the germline V gene. The CDR3 sequence is 13 residues long. The CDR3 here is CASSVAGAVEQFF. The CDR3 coding sequence is TGTGCCAGCAGCGTAGCAGGGGCGGTGGAGCAGTTCTTC.

The chain employs TRBV9 and TRBJ2-1; D may be TRBD2 (5 bases). The CDR3 has 17 residues. Germline CDR1 and CDR2: SGDLS and YYNGEE. Trimming stripped 4 bases from V and 0 bases from J, with 17 bases between. The CDR3 region is CASSTRPVGSSYNEQFF. The CDR3 DNA follows: TGTGCCAGCAGCACCCGACCGGTGGGGAGCTCCTACAATGAGCAGTTCTTC. The full variable domain, completed using reference TRBV9 and TRBJ2-1, is DSGVTQTPKHLITATGQRVTLRCSPRSGDLSVYWYQQSLDQGLQFLIQYYNGEERAKGNILERFSAQQFPDLHSELNLSSLELGDSALYFCASSTRPVGSSYNEQFFGPGTRLTVL.

V and J are TRBV29-1 and TRBJ2-3, with 13 bases matching TRBD2. Germline V CDR1 and CDR2: SQVTM, ANQGSEA. This CDR3 has 16 amino acids. V was pared by 3 bases and J by 4 bases, with 7 bases of the junction left unmatched. The CDR3 coding sequence is TGCAGCGTTGAGGGGACTAGCGGGGTGAGCGCAGATACGCAGTATTTT. This codes for CSVEGTSGVSADTQYF.

This chain links TRBV5-1 with TRBJ2-3, with D possibly TRBD2 on 6 matching bases. Germline V gene data show CDR1 as SGHRS and CDR2 as YFSETQ. The CDR3 is 18 residues long. V was pared by 0 bases and J by 0 bases, with 17 bases between. For the CDR3, the DNA is TGCGCCAGCAGCTTGGATGCCGGGGGTTATACTAGCACAGATACGCAGTATTTT. Its protein is CASSLDAGGYTSTDTQYF.

The chain recombines TRBV7-9 with TRBJ1-2; a possible D gene is TRBD1 (6 bases). Trimming took off 1 base at V and 7 bases at J, with 7 bases between the two ends. The CDR3 is 12 amino acids. Germline CDR1 reads SEHNR; CDR2 reads FQNEAQ (reference sequence). This CDR3 is CASSLDRVGYTF. The CDR3, as DNA: TGTGCCAGCAGCTTAGACAGGGTTGGCTACACCTTC.

The chain has TRBV6-5 and TRBJ2-1; D is perhaps TRBD1 (5 bases). Per the germline V gene, CDR1 is MNHEY and CDR2 is SVGAGI. The CDR3 is 13 amino acids. The V end lost 5 bases, the J end lost 5 bases, and 10 bases lay between the germline ends. CDR3 amino acids: CASSPTDNNEQFF. CDR3 sequence (DNA): TGTGCCAGCAGTCCGACAGACAACAATGAGCAGTTCTTC.

This clone was seen only once. The chain recombines TRBV4-3 with TRBJ2-3; 16 bases agree with TRBD2. The V gene end was trimmed by 4 bases and the J gene end by 4 bases; junction bases not matched to a gene: 14. This CDR3 comprises 20 residues. The germline V gene encodes CDR1 LGHNA and CDR2 YSLEER. The CDR3 DNA reads as TGCGCCAGCAGCCCGGGGGTCGGCGGGACTAGCGGGAGGGTCGCAGATACGCAGTATTTT. Encoded protein: CASSPGVGGTSGRVADTQYF.

The CDR3 here is CASSPYTGQALHQQYF. Here the CDR3 DNA reads TGTGCCAGTAGCCCTTATACGGGACAGGCACTCCACCAGCAGTACTTC. J is TRBJ2-7 and V is TRBV19; 8 bases match TRBD1. Looked up from germline, CDR1 is LNHDA and CDR2 is SQIVND (reference sequence). The CDR3 spans 16 residues. J was trimmed by 8 bases and V by 6 bases; bases with no gene match: 18.

V is TRBV10-3 and J is TRBJ2-7; 7 nucleotides agree with TRBD2. This CDR3 comprises 14 residues. The V and J ends lost 10 bases and 1 base, in that order; junction bases with no gene match: 10. Per germline, CDR1 ENHRY and CDR2 SYGVKD. The CDR3 coding sequence is TGTGCCACCGAGGGGCGGGAGACATCCTACGAGCAGTACTTC. It is translated as CATEGRETSYEQYF.

The chain couples TRBV27 to TRBJ2-3, with TRBD2 matching over 9 bases. Per germline, CDR1 MNHEY and CDR2 SMNVEV (reference sequence). V lost 4 bases to trimming and J lost 6 bases; unmatched junction nucleotides: 8. The CDR3 length is 15 residues. The CDR3: CASSSIAGVTDTQYF. As DNA, the CDR3 is TGTGCCAGCAGTTCAATAGCGGGGGTAACTGATACGCAGTATTTT.

The gene calls are TRBV27 and TRBJ2-2; the match to TRBD1 covers 9 bases. The CDR3 runs to 15 residues. The V segment lost 6 bases and the J segment 3 bases; nucleotides outside the gene matches: 5. Per the germline V gene, CDR1 is MNHEY and CDR2 is SMNVEV (reference sequence). CDR3: CASRTWTGDTGELFF. CDR3 nucleotide sequence: TGTGCCAGCAGGACATGGACAGGGGACACCGGGGAGCTGTTTTTT.

The V and J genes are TRBV5-5 and TRBJ2-7, with D perhaps TRBD2 (6 bases). Germline CDR1 reads SGHKS; CDR2 reads YYEKEE (reference sequence). The CDR3 runs 13 residues. V shed 4 bases and J shed 6 bases, with 14 bases lying between them. CDR3 in DNA: TGTGCCAGCAGCCCCTATGTTAGCGGCGAGCAGTACTTC. Protein sequence: CASSPYVSGEQYF.

The chain links TRBV9 to TRBJ2-7, with D possibly matching TRBD2 (5 bases). Trimming pared 3 bases from V and 4 bases from J, leaving 17 bases between. CDR3 length: 15 residues. The V gene's germline CDR1 is SGDLS and CDR2 YYNGEE. CDR3 loop: CASSASEAALYEQYF. The DNA for the CDR3 is TGTGCCAGCAGCGCGTCGGAAGCGGCCCTATACGAGCAGTACTTC.

This chain connects TRBV7-9 to TRBJ2-1; 15 bases are a match to TRBD2. J lost 8 bases, V lost 3 bases, and 5 bases had no gene match. The CDR3 totals 16 residues. CDR1 and CDR2 (germline): SEHNR, FQNEAQ (reference sequence). CDR3 DNA sequence: TGTGCCAGCAGCTTCCGGACTAGCGGGGGGGATTATGAGCAGTTCTTC. It encodes CASSFRTSGGDYEQFF. The full variable domain, its missing parts supplied by reference TRBV7-9 and TRBJ2-1, is DTGVSQNPRHKITKRGQNVTFRCDPISEHNRLYWYRQTLGQGPEFLTYFQNEAQLEKSRLLSDRFSAERPKGSFSTLEIQRTEQGDSAMYLCASSFRTSGGDYEQFFGPGTRLTVL.

The chain uses TRBV27 and TRBJ2-7; D gene unclear. Germline assignment: CDR1 MNHEY and CDR2 SMNVEV (reference sequence). V lost 5 bases to trimming and J lost 2 bases, with 16 bases between them. The length of the CDR3 is 15 residues. The CDR3 nucleotides read TGTGCCAGCAGTCACTCAACAACTACTACCTACGAGCAGTACTTC. It specifies CASSHSTTTTYEQYF.